This T cell receptor (beta chain) derives from a study of T cell changes during pregnancy in multiple sclerosis. Sequenced by immunoSEQ multiplex PCR; TCRdb stores in-frame clones only, minus some. This sample has approximately 100,000 clones, with 85% to 95% found just once. The V end was cut by 2 bases, the J end by 6 bases, with 17 bases between. The CDR3 is 15 residues long. Germline V gives CDR1 SGHVS, CDR2 FQNEAQ. This TCR was recovered from a female donor with multiple sclerosis, enrolled in a pregnancy study. The chain has TRBV7-8 and TRBJ2-7; D is perhaps TRBD1 (6 bases). Source: peripheral blood, taken after pregnancy. The CDR3 protein is CASSLKGVGGLEQYF. In DNA, the CDR3 is TGTGCCAGCAGCTTAAAGGGGGTAGGGGGTCTCGAGCAGTACTTC.